Listed here are 18 T cell receptor beta chains from one sample, sequenced in a study of radiotherapy plus CTLA-4 blockade in lung cancer. Libraries were prepared by immunoSEQ multiplex PCR; TCRdb keeps only in-frame clonotypes and omits some of them. The sample lists 84,000 or so clones; about four fifths were seen once. The sequences come from peripheral blood, collected from a patient treated with radiotherapy plus ipilimumab. These receptor sequences come from a human donor with non-small cell lung cancer that progressed on radiotherapy plus ipilimumab.

The chain employs TRBV18 and TRBJ2-7; D not resolved. The CDR3 is 12 amino acids. Trimming shortened V by 2 bases and J by 4 bases, and 6 bases separated the two germline ends. The germline V gene has CDR1 KGHSH and CDR2 LQKENI. The CDR3 sequence is CASSPIGYEQYF. CDR3 sequence (DNA): TGTGCCAGCTCACCAATCGGGTACGAGCAGTACTTC.

The rearrangement links TRBV5-1 to TRBJ2-5; tentatively, D is TRBD2 (6 bases). The J call may be mistaken, given a closer DNA end match to TRBJ2-7. The germline V gene has CDR1 SGHRS and CDR2 YFSETQ. The CDR3 spans 14 residues. The CDR3 reads CASRSAGSRYEQYF. The CDR3 nucleotides are TGCGCCAGCCGTAGCGCGGGATCCCGCTACGAGCAGTACTTC.

The V and J genes are TRBV11-2 and TRBJ2-7, with a weak D call TRBD1 (6 bases). The CDR3 runs to 15 residues. Looked up from germline, CDR1 is SGHAT and CDR2 is FQNNGV. Between the trimmed V and J ends, which lost 2 bases and 2 bases, there was a span of 13 bases. This CDR3 reads CASSLPPDRAYEQYF. The CDR3 DNA sequence: TGTGCCAGCAGCTTACCCCCGGACAGAGCCTACGAGCAGTACTTC.

The chain has TRBV21-1 and TRBJ1-2; the table assigns TRBD1, which was not confirmed against the DNA. TRBV21-1 is assigned pseudogene status. The CDR3 is 14 amino acids. The CDR3 DNA reads as TGTGCCAGCACCAGGGGTGCAACCTACTATGGCTACACCTTC. This codes for CASTRGATYYGYTF.

V and J are TRBV19 and TRBJ2-1; the match to TRBD2 covers 9 bases. Trimming took 5 bases from V and 6 from J; bases not matched to a gene: 11. The germline V gene has CDR1 LNHDA and CDR2 SQIVND (reference sequence). The CDR3 spans 16 residues. Here the CDR3 reads CASSLLGRGGRNEQFF. In DNA form, the CDR3 reads TGTGCCAGTAGTCTTCTTGGGCGGGGGGGCCGCAATGAGCAGTTCTTC.

This clone was seen a few times. The chain is built from TRBV7-2 and TRBJ2-3, with D possibly TRBD2 on 6 matching bases. This CDR3 has 16 residues. Germline values: CDR1 SGHTA, CDR2 FQGNSA. Trimming cost V 4 bases and J 2 bases, with 16 bases left between them. Written as DNA, the CDR3 is TGTGCCAGCAGCTCCAAGGGCGGGACCTTCACAGATACGCAGTATTTT. Translation: CASSSKGGTFTDTQYF.

This clone was recorded a few times. The J gene is TRBJ2-1, the V gene TRBV5-4, with D possibly called TRBD1 or TRBD2 (5 bases each). This CDR3 has 13 amino acids. Germline lookup yields CDR1 SGHNT and CDR2 YYREEE (reference sequence). Trimming left V 5 bases short and J 5 bases short, with 11 bases between. CDR3 sequence (DNA): TGTGCCAGCAGACGGGACCACAACAATGAGCAGTTCTTC. This codes for CASRRDHNNEQFF.

The chain joins TRBV7-2 to TRBJ2-7; no reliable D call. This CDR3 is built from 12 residues. CDR1 is SGHTA, CDR2 FQGNSA, per germline. The V and J ends lost 5 bases and 0 bases respectively, with 5 bases between them. CDR3 DNA sequence: TGTGCCAGCAGCAAGCCCTCCTACGAGCAGTACTTC. Its protein is CASSKPSYEQYF.

A single count supports this clone. The J gene is TRBJ2-1, the V gene TRBV7-3; TRBD1 aligns across 9 bases. The CDR3 is 16 amino acids. Germline V gives CDR1 SGHTA, CDR2 FQGTGA. The V gene end was trimmed by 2 bases and the J gene end by 3 bases; junction bases not matched to a gene: 5. CDR3 protein: CASSLARTGVYNEQFF. The CDR3 coding sequence is TGTGCCAGCAGCTTAGCCCGGACAGGGGTCTACAATGAGCAGTTCTTC.

This clone was counted a single time. The genes are TRBV5-1 and TRBJ1-1; 10 bases align to TRBD1. With V trimmed by 0 bases and J by 5 bases, 4 bases remained unmatched. Per germline, CDR1 SGHRS and CDR2 YFSETQ. The CDR3 sequence is 15 residues long. CDR3 coding DNA: TGCGCCAGCAGCTTGGCGGGACAGGGGTTGACTGAAGCTTTCTTT. Its protein product is CASSLAGQGLTEAFF.

The chain is built from TRBV28 and TRBJ2-1, with 14 bases identical to TRBD2. V dropped 3 bases and J dropped 6; count of bases not matched to a gene: 4. The CDR3 is 16 amino acids. Germline assignment: CDR1 MDHEN and CDR2 SYDVKM. The CDR3, as DNA: TGTGCCAGCAGTTTGACTAGCGGGAGGGGGACCAATGAGCAGTTCTTC. This gives the protein CASSLTSGRGTNEQFF.

This clone has only a few counts. The chain recombines TRBV19 with TRBJ1-6; D is possibly TRBD1 (6 bases). Trimming shortened V by 8 bases and J by 10 bases, and 12 bases separated the two germline ends. This CDR3 is 12 amino acids long. Germline V CDR1 and CDR2: LNHDA, SQIVND (reference sequence). The chain's CDR3 is CASATGISPLHF. CDR3 DNA: TGTGCCAGTGCTACAGGGATCTCACCCCTCCACTTT.

This clone was seen once. V gene TRBV7-9 combines with J gene TRBJ2-5; 7 nucleotides agree with TRBD1. Germline CDR1 SEHNR, CDR2 FQNEAQ (reference sequence). CDR3 size: 15 residues. V lost 2 bases and J lost 3; bases outside the gene matches: 6. Written as DNA, the CDR3 is TGTGCCAGCAGCTTACGAGGGGGCTGGGAAGAGACCCAGTACTTC. It yields the protein CASSLRGGWEETQYF. Based on the CDR3 plus reference TRBV7-9 and TRBJ2-5, the full variable domain is DTGVSQNPRHKITKRGQNVTFRCDPISEHNRLYWYRQTLGQGPEFLTYFQNEAQLEKSRLLSDRFSAERPKGSFSTLEIQRTEQGDSAMYLCASSLRGGWEETQYFGPGTRLLVL.

The rearrangement uses TRBV7-2 and TRBJ1-2; D gene ambiguous. The CDR3 is 12 amino acids. The V gene lost 5 bases and the J gene lost 5 bases, with 9 bases spanning the gap. Germline V CDR1 and CDR2: SGHTA, FQGNSA. The CDR3 DNA is TGTGCCAGCAGCCTAGGGATTTATGGCTACACCTTC. It is translated as CASSLGIYGYTF.

The chain carries TRBV6-6 and TRBJ1-1; possible D gene TRBD1, 6 bases. The CDR3 length is 16 residues. CDR1 is MNHNY, CDR2 SVGAGI, per germline (reference sequence). The ends were cut back, 5 bases at V and 1 base at J, with 17 bases in the middle. The CDR3 region has the DNA TGTGCCAGCAGTCCGGGGACACCTTATGGGAACACTGAAGCTTTCTTT. This codes for CASSPGTPYGNTEAFF.

The gene calls are TRBV5-4 and TRBJ2-4; unclear D gene. The CDR3 runs to 16 residues. The V end was cut by 0 bases, the J end by 0 bases, with 10 bases between. Per the germline V gene, CDR1 is SGHNT and CDR2 is YYREEE (reference sequence). The CDR3 loop is CASSLAGGLAKNIQYF. CDR3 nucleotide sequence: TGTGCCAGCAGCTTGGCCGGCGGTCTAGCCAAAAACATTCAGTACTTC.

This chain links TRBV7-2 with TRBJ2-2, with D perhaps matching TRBD1 or TRBD2 (7 bases each). CDR3 length equals 18 residues. Trimming took off 4 bases at V and 7 bases at J, with 25 bases between the two ends. Germline V gene data show CDR1 as SGHTA and CDR2 as FQGNSA. CDR3 sequence reads: CASSSQGWLAVGSGELFF. The CDR3 nucleotides read TGTGCCAGCAGCTCACAGGGGTGGCTAGCGGTGGGGAGCGGGGAGCTGTTTTTT.

This sequence joins TRBV7-2 and TRBJ1-4; D is uncertain. The germline V gene has CDR1 SGHTA and CDR2 FQGNSA. Trimming pared 5 bases from V and 8 bases from J, leaving 15 bases between. This CDR3 region has 14 residues. CDR3 loop: CASSRLQSREKLFF. CDR3 DNA sequence: TGTGCCAGCAGCCGACTCCAGAGCCGGGAAAAACTGTTTTTT.